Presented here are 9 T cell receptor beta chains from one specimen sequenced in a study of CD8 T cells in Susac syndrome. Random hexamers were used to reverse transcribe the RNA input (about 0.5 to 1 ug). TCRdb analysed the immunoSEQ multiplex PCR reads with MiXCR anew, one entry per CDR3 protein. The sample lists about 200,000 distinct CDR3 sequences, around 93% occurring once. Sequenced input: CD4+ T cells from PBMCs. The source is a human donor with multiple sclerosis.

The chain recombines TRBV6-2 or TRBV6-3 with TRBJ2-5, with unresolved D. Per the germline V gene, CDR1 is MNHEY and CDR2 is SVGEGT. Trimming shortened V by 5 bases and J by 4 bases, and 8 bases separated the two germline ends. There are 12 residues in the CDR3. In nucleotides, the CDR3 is TGTGCCAGCAGTCCCGCGAGAGAGACCCAGTACTTC. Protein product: CASSPARETQYF.

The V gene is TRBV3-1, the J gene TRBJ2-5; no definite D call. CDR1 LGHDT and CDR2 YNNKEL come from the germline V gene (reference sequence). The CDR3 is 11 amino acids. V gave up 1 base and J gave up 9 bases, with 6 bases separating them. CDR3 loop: CASSQVWAQYF. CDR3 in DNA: TGTGCCAGCAGCCAAGTTTGGGCCCAGTACTTC.

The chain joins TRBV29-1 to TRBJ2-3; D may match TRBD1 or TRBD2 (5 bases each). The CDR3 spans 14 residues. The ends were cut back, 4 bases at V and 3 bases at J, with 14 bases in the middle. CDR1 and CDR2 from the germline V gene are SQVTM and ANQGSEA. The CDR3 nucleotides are TGCAGCGTTGGGGGGTTGACAGCTACAGATACGCAGTATTTT. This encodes CSVGGLTATDTQYF.

CDR3 sequence reads: CASSLPITGPPRDEQFF. The DNA for the CDR3 is TGTGCCAGCAGTCTGCCCATTACGGGACCTCCTCGCGATGAGCAGTTCTTC. The chain joins TRBV12-3 or TRBV12-4 to TRBJ2-1; D tentatively fits TRBD1 or TRBD2 (5 bases each). This CDR3 has 17 amino acids. Trimming left V 5 bases short and J 8 bases short, with 25 bases between.

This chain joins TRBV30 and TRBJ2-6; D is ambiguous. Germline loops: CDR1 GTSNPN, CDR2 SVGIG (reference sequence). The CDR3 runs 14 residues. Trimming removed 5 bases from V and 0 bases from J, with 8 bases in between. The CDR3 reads CAWGRSSGANVLTF. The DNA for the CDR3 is TGTGCCTGGGGAAGGAGCTCTGGGGCCAACGTCCTGACTTTC.

CDR3 sequence: CASSMSNQPQHF. The DNA for the CDR3 is TGTGCCAGTAGTATGAGCAATCAGCCCCAGCATTTT. The chain recombines TRBV19 with TRBJ1-5; D gene ambiguous. CDR3 length equals 12 residues. V gave up 3 bases and J gave up 1 base, with 1 base separating them. Germline assignment: CDR1 LNHDA and CDR2 SQIVND (reference sequence).

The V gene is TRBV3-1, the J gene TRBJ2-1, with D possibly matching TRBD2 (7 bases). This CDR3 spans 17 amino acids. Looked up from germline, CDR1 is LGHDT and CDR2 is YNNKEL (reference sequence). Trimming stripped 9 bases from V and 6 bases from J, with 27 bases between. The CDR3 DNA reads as TGTGCCAGTGAGAGCACCATTAAGGGAGGGGGGGCCAATGAGCAGTTCTTC. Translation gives CASESTIKGGGANEQFF.

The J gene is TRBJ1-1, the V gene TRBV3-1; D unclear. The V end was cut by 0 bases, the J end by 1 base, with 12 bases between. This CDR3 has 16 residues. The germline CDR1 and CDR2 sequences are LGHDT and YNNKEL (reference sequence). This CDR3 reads CASSQDRSMANTEAFF. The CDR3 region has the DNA TGTGCCAGCAGCCAAGATCGTTCTATGGCGAACACTGAAGCTTTCTTT. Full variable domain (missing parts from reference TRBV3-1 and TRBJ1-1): DTAVSQTPKYLVTQMGNDKSIKCEQNLGHDTMYWYKQDSKKFLKIMFSYNNKELIINETVPNRFSPKSPDKAHLNLHINSLELGDSAVYFCASSQDRSMANTEAFFGQGTRLTVV.

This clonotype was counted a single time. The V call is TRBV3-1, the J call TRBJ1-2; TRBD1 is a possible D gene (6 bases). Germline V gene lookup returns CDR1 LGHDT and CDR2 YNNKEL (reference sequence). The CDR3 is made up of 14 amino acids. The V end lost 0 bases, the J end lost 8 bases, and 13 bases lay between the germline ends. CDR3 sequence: CASSQEWGRYGYTF. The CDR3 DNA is TGTGCCAGCAGCCAAGAGTGGGGGCGCTACGGCTACACCTTC.